These 26 T cell receptor beta chains were sequenced from one sample in a study of shared clonotypes between healthy human individuals. Data came from immunoSEQ multiplex PCR; TCRdb stores just in-frame clones and leaves some out. The repertoire holds about 1 million clones, with around 78% as singletons. Sequencing was done on a sample of memory CD4+ T cells from PBMCs. This sample's subset: CD45RA-negative fraction. The receptor source for this set is a man younger than 35 in good health. Some clones in this sample may be carry-over from other donors' samples.

The chain carries TRBV6-1 and TRBJ1-1; D unclear. CDR3 length: 13 residues. V was trimmed by 0 bases and J by 11 bases, leaving 13 bases between them. Germline V gene sequence: CDR1 MNHNS, CDR2 SASEGT. DNA for the CDR3: TGTGCCAGCAGTGAAGCTGGGCAGAGACGGGCTTTCTTT. Amino acid sequence: CASSEAGQRRAFF.

The rearrangement joins TRBV6-5 to TRBJ2-3, with TRBD2 as a possible D gene (6 bases). The CDR3 length is 15 residues. CDR1 and CDR2 (germline): MNHEY, SVGAGI. The germline V and J ends were trimmed by 1 base and 2 bases, with 10 bases remaining between them. For the CDR3, the DNA is TGTGCCAGCAGTTACTATAGCGGTGACACAGATACGCAGTATTTT. This sequence encodes CASSYYSGDTDTQYF.

The gene calls are TRBV6-5 and TRBJ2-7; D may be TRBD1 or TRBD2 (6 bases each). The V gene lost 2 bases and the J gene lost 4 bases, with 9 bases spanning the gap. Germline CDR1 and CDR2: MNHEY and SVGAGI. The CDR3 contains 13 residues. The CDR3 DNA is TGTGCCAGCAGTTACCAGGGGAGGTACGAGCAGTACTTC. It specifies CASSYQGRYEQYF.

This chain joins TRBV15 and TRBJ2-2, with D perhaps TRBD1 or TRBD2 (5 bases each). The germline CDR1 and CDR2 sequences are LNHNV and YYDKDF (reference sequence). Trimming pared 3 bases from V and 8 bases from J, leaving 19 bases between. CDR3 size: 16 residues. CDR3 bases: TGTGCCACCAGCAGGATCCGGGGCGAGGGTGCAGGGGAGCTGTTTTTT. This sequence encodes CATSRIRGEGAGELFF.

The chain is built from TRBV2 and TRBJ2-5; D unresolved. V was trimmed by 3 bases and J by 4 bases, leaving 9 bases between them. The germline V gene has CDR1 SNHLY and CDR2 FYNNEI. CDR3 length: 13 amino acids. CDR3 sequence: CASSDAVAETQYF. As DNA, the CDR3 is TGTGCCAGCAGTGACGCAGTAGCAGAGACCCAGTACTTC.

The J gene is TRBJ1-5, the V gene TRBV2; D is possibly TRBD1 (6 bases). The germline V and J ends were trimmed by 4 bases and 11 bases, with 12 bases remaining between them. The V gene's germline CDR1 is SNHLY and CDR2 FYNNEI. This CDR3 contains 12 residues. The CDR3 DNA reads as TGTGCCAGCAGTGTCGACAGGTTGACCCAGCATTTT. It translates to CASSVDRLTQHF.

This sequence joins TRBV2 and TRBJ1-3; TRBD1 matches 8 bases. This CDR3 region has 15 residues. V was clipped by 5 bases and J by 3 bases; unmatched bases: 6. The germline V gene encodes CDR1 SNHLY and CDR2 FYNNEI. DNA of the CDR3: TGTGCCAGCAGTTTATCAGGGGGCCTTGGAAACACCATATATTTT. It is translated as CASSLSGGLGNTIYF.

The chain uses TRBV19 and TRBJ2-1; possibly TRBD1 for D (5 bases). The length of the CDR3 is 17 residues. Germline V gene sequence: CDR1 LNHDA, CDR2 SQIVND (reference sequence). The V end was cut by 5 bases, the J end by 1 base, with 18 bases between. The CDR3 nucleotides read TGTGCCAGTAGTGCATTAGGGGATGCGAAGTCCTACAATGAGCAGTTCTTC. It yields the protein CASSALGDAKSYNEQFF.

CDR3 sequence (DNA): TGTGCCAGCAGTCAAAGGGGGCCCTATGGCTACACCTTC. Translation gives CASSQRGPYGYTF. The chain recombines TRBV25-1 with TRBJ1-2; 7 bases match TRBD1. The CDR3 contains 13 residues. Looked up from germline, CDR1 is MGHDK and CDR2 is SYGVNS. Trimming removed 5 bases from V and 4 bases from J; junction bases left unmatched: 4.

Comments on this clone: Distinct nucleotide sequences in the sample also encode this CDR3. The rearrangement joins TRBV19 to TRBJ1-2, with D uncertain. V dropped 5 bases and J dropped 2 bases, with 3 bases sitting between them. CDR1 is LNHDA, CDR2 SQIVND, per germline (reference sequence). The CDR3 spans 11 residues. CDR3 in DNA: TGTGCCAGTAGTTTGAACTATGGCTACACCTTC. Protein product: CASSLNYGYTF.

The chain uses TRBV18 and TRBJ2-5, with 7 bases matching TRBD1. There are 14 residues in the CDR3. Germline V gene data show CDR1 as KGHSH and CDR2 as LQKENI. J lost 5 bases, V lost 5 bases, and 8 bases had no gene match. The CDR3 region is CASSNRDSTETQYF. CDR3 DNA sequence: TGTGCCAGCTCAAACCGGGACAGCACTGAGACCCAGTACTTC.

J is TRBJ2-7 and V is TRBV29-1; D may be TRBD1 (7 bases). Germline lookup yields CDR1 SQVTM and CDR2 ANQGSEA. Trimming shortened V by 5 bases and J by 4 bases, and 12 bases separated the two germline ends. The CDR3 is 12 amino acids. CDR3 in DNA: TGCAGCGTTTGTCAGGGGGGATACGAGCAGTACTTC. The encoded protein is CSVCQGGYEQYF.

The V call is TRBV6-1, the J call TRBJ2-7, with D tentatively TRBD2 (6 bases). V gave up 7 bases and J gave up 3 bases, with 19 bases separating them. The CDR3 sequence is 15 residues long. The germline V gene encodes CDR1 MNHNS and CDR2 SASEGT. CDR3 residues: CASTSPSGLLYEQYF. In DNA form, the CDR3 reads TGTGCCAGCACTTCTCCCTCGGGACTCCTCTACGAGCAGTACTTC.

V gene TRBV6-1 combines with J gene TRBJ2-5, with 7 nucleotides matching TRBD1. V was clipped by 7 bases and J by 5 bases; unmatched bases: 13. Germline V CDR1 and CDR2: MNHNS, SASEGT. CDR3 length: 15 residues. The DNA of the CDR3 is TGTGCCAGCAAGGGGGCCCCAGGGGTTGGGGAGACCCAGTACTTC. It is translated as CASKGAPGVGETQYF.

The chain joins TRBV7-3 to TRBJ2-3, with D perhaps matching TRBD2 (6 bases). The V gene lost 2 bases and the J gene lost 7 bases, with 13 bases spanning the gap. The CDR3 contains 14 residues. Germline-derived CDR1 and CDR2 are SGHTA and FQGTGA. The CDR3 reads CASSLSPSANTQYF. Here the CDR3 DNA reads TGTGCCAGCAGCTTATCGCCTAGCGCTAATACGCAGTATTTT.

The chain carries TRBV25-1 and TRBJ2-2; D remains unclear. Germline V gives CDR1 MGHDK, CDR2 SYGVNS. Trimming removed 5 bases at V and 0 bases at J, with 10 bases between. The CDR3 extends over 15 amino acids. Written as DNA, the CDR3 is TGTGCCAGCAGTTTTAGGGAAGCGAACACCGGGGAGCTGTTTTTT. This sequence encodes CASSFREANTGELFF.

This sequence joins TRBV9 and TRBJ2-1, with 12 positions matching TRBD2. Germline CDR1 SGDLS, CDR2 YYNGEE. V lost 3 bases and J lost 8; bases outside the gene matches: 3. CDR3 length: 14 amino acids. CDR3 sequence (DNA): TGTGCCAGCAGCGCTCGACTAGCGGGAGATGAGCAGTTCTTC. As protein: CASSARLAGDEQFF.

This chain joins TRBV11-2 and TRBJ2-7; D is uncertain. The CDR3 loop spans 13 amino acids. From germline, CDR1 is SGHAT and CDR2 FQNNGV. Trimming left V 5 bases short and J 0 bases short, with 8 bases between. CDR3 sequence reads: CASSADGSYEQYF. CDR3 nucleotide sequence: TGTGCCAGCAGCGCGGACGGCTCCTACGAGCAGTACTTC.

This chain joins TRBV11-2 and TRBJ2-5; D gene uncertain. The germline CDR1 and CDR2 sequences are SGHAT and FQNNGV. The CDR3 is 13 residues long. V lost 3 bases and J lost 2, with 7 bases in between. The CDR3 region is CASSFFSQETQYF. CDR3 coding DNA: TGTGCCAGCAGCTTTTTTTCTCAAGAGACCCAGTACTTC.

This clone was counted a single time. This chain joins TRBV28 and TRBJ2-3; possible D gene TRBD1, 7 bases. The CDR3 is 14 residues long. Trimming pared 5 bases from V and 8 bases from J, leaving 17 bases between. Germline V CDR1 and CDR2: MDHEN, SYDVKM. This CDR3 reads CASSPPRQGGTQYF. CDR3 DNA sequence: TGTGCCAGCAGTCCTCCTCGACAGGGAGGTACGCAGTATTTT. Based on the CDR3 plus reference TRBV28 and TRBJ2-3, the full variable domain is DVKVTQSSRYLVKRTGEKVFLECVQDMDHENMFWYRQDPGLGLRLIYFSYDVKMKEKGDIPEGYSVSREKKERFSLILESASTNQTSMYLCASSPPRQGGTQYFGPGTRLTVL.

This rearrangement joins TRBV16 to TRBJ2-2; unclear D gene. The CDR3 sequence is 14 residues long. The V gene lost 3 bases and the J gene lost 4 bases, with 9 bases spanning the gap. Germline V gene lookup returns CDR1 KGHSY and CDR2 FQNENV. CDR3 in DNA: TGTGCCAGCAGCCAGGAACGACTCACCGGGGAGCTGTTTTTT. This encodes CASSQERLTGELFF.

At least ten counts were recorded for this clone. The rearrangement uses TRBV7-9 and TRBJ1-2, with D possibly TRBD1 on 5 matching bases. CDR3 length equals 12 residues. The germline V gene encodes CDR1 SEHNR and CDR2 FQNEAQ (reference sequence). The V end was cut by 5 bases, the J end by 12 bases, with 16 bases between. CDR3 bases: TGTGCCAGCAGCCCCTGGGGGGGAACGAACACCTTC. Translated: CASSPWGGTNTF.

Points on this clone: An end of the junction differs from the germline gene, which may be a read error. This sequence joins TRBV7-3 and TRBJ1-1; unclear D gene. The germline CDR1 and CDR2 sequences are SGHTA and FQGTGA. The CDR3 spans 11 residues. CDR3 protein: CASSTNNEAFF. The CDR3 nucleotides are TGTGCCAGCAGCACTAACAATGAAGCTTTCTTT.

The chain links TRBV7-2 to TRBJ1-2; D is undetermined. Germline V gives CDR1 SGHTA, CDR2 FQGNSA. V was trimmed by 5 bases and J by 4 bases, leaving 14 bases between them. The CDR3 runs to 14 residues. The chain's CDR3 is CASSEMPGSYGYTF. DNA for the CDR3: TGTGCCAGCAGCGAAATGCCGGGGTCCTATGGCTACACCTTC. The full variable domain, its missing parts supplied by reference TRBV7-2 and TRBJ1-2, is GAGVSQSPSNKVTEKGKDVELRCDPISGHTALYWYRQSLGQGLEFLIYFQGNSAPDKSGLPSDRFSAERTGGSVSTLTIQRTQQEDSAVYLCASSEMPGSYGYTFGSGTRLTVV.

The CDR3 loop reads CASGEISGNTIYF. CDR3 in DNA: TGTGCCAGTGGGGAGATCTCTGGAAACACCATATATTTT. The chain carries TRBV5-6 and TRBJ1-3; D is unclear. In germline, CDR1 is SGHDT, CDR2 YYEEEE. The CDR3 has 13 amino acids. V shed 8 bases and J shed 0 bases, with 9 bases lying between them.

This rearrangement joins TRBV11-2 to TRBJ2-1; 9 bases fit TRBD2. V lost 5 bases and J lost 8; bases outside the gene matches: 19. This CDR3 region has 18 residues. Looked up from germline, CDR1 is SGHAT and CDR2 is FQNNGV. The DNA of the CDR3 is TGTGCCAGCAGCCCTCCGGGGGCTAGCGGGGCAAGGTTGGATGAGCAGTTCTTC. Its protein is CASSPPGASGARLDEQFF.